This is a list of T cell receptor beta chains from one sample in a study of shared clonotypes between healthy human individuals. The repertoire was sequenced with immunoSEQ multiplex PCR; TCRdb's copy has only in-frame clones and lacks some. The profile covers about 2,200,000 clones, with approximately 94% appearing a single time and under 2% taken by the ten largest. The specimen sequenced was naive CD8+ T cells from PBMCs. Receptor source: a man aged 18 to 30 in good health. Some clones in this sample may be carry-over from other donors' samples. CDR3s include the opening cysteine and the closing phenylalanine or tryptophan. The D gene is left open where the match is weak. Not all rows give a size; the values are once, few, many and, for expanded clones, a class.

j_call d_call v_call cdr3_length clone_size cdr3_aa cdr3_nt
TRBJ1-2 . TRBV14 13 . CASSQDWGYGYTF TGTGCCAGCAGCCAAGACTGGGGTTATGGCTACACCTTC
TRBJ1-5 . TRBV10-3 16 . CAISEGGVQGNQPQHF TGTGCCATCAGTGAAGGGGGGGTACAGGGCAATCAGCCCCAGCATTTT
TRBJ1-1 . TRBV27 14 . CASTSDRRNTEAFF TGTGCCAGCACTTCAGACAGACGGAACACTGAAGCTTTCTTT
TRBJ2-7 . TRBV6-5 13 . CASSYSLADEQYF TGTGCCAGCAGTTACTCCCTAGCAGACGAGCAGTACTTC
TRBJ2-5 . TRBV7-7 15 . CASSPAGGNQETQYF TGTGCCAGCAGCCCCGCCGGGGGAAACCAAGAGACCCAGTACTTC
TRBJ2-1 TRBD2 TRBV6-1 15 . CASSNSGSGWNEQFF TGTGCCAGCAGTAATAGCGGGAGTGGGTGGAATGAGCAGTTCTTC
TRBJ2-7 . TRBV4-1 12 . CASSQTSYEQYF TGCGCCAGCAGCCAGACCTCCTACGAGCAGTACTTC
TRBJ2-7 TRBD2 TRBV28 13 once CASRGTSMYEQYF TGTGCCAGCAGGGGGACTAGCATGTACGAGCAGTACTTC
TRBJ2-2 TRBD2 TRBV5-1 15 . CASSLPSGRPGELFF TGCGCCAGCAGCTTGCCTAGCGGGAGGCCTGGGGAGCTGTTTTTT
TRBJ2-7 TRBD2 TRBV5-4 15 . CASSFRREAPYEQYF TGTGCCAGCAGCTTCCGGCGGGAGGCCCCCTACGAGCAGTACTTC
TRBJ2-7 . TRBV28 12 . CASSLRGAEQYF TGTGCCAGCAGTTTACGAGGGGCCGAGCAGTACTTC
TRBJ2-1 . TRBV7-9 13 once CASSPTRDNEQFF TGTGCCAGCAGTCCCACACGAGACAATGAGCAGTTCTTC
TRBJ2-7 TRBD2 TRBV5-4 15 . CASSLGLAGVYEQYF TGTGCCAGCAGCTTAGGACTAGCGGGAGTATACGAGCAGTACTTC
TRBJ2-2 TRBD1 TRBV9 18 . CASSVARGQGRDTGELFF TGTGCCAGCAGCGTAGCAAGAGGACAGGGGAGGGACACCGGGGAGCTGTTTTTT
TRBJ2-3 TRBD2 TRBV27 18 . CASSLYPPTSGRPDTQYF TGTGCCAGCAGTTTATATCCCCCGACTAGCGGGAGACCAGATACGCAGTATTTT
TRBJ1-1 TRBD1 TRBV2 14 . CASSAVRGPTEAFF TGTGCCAGCAGTGCGGTAAGGGGGCCCACTGAAGCTTTCTTT
TRBJ1-4 TRBD1 TRBV7-9 16 . CASSELGTEEGEKLFF TGTGCCAGCAGCGAACTAGGGACAGAAGAAGGAGAAAAACTGTTTTTT
TRBJ2-1 TRBD2 TRBV11-3 17 . CASSWGLGEGTYNEQFF TGTGCCAGCAGCTGGGGACTAGGGGAGGGGACCTACAATGAGCAGTTCTTC
TRBJ2-7 . TRBV11-2 17 . CASSSTEGDSPRREQYF TGTGCCAGCAGCTCCACGGAGGGGGACTCACCCCGGAGGGAGCAGTACTTC
TRBJ2-1 TRBD2 TRBV30 18 . CAWSVRGLAGLSYNEQFF TGTGCCTGGAGTGTACGAGGACTAGCGGGCCTCTCCTACAATGAGCAGTTCTTC
TRBJ2-7 . TRBV7-9 12 . CASSPVLYEQYF TGTGCCAGCAGCCCGGTACTCTACGAGCAGTACTTC
TRBJ1-1 . TRBV14 20 . CASSQPDRGRRDRMNTEAFF TGTGCCAGCAGCCAACCGGATAGAGGACGGCGCGACCGCATGAACACTGAAGCTTTCTTT
TRBJ2-1 TRBD2 TRBV11-3 15 . CASSLYSSGSNEQFF TGTGCCAGCAGCTTGTATTCTAGCGGGAGCAATGAGCAGTTCTTC
TRBJ2-7 TRBD2 TRBV4-2 15 once CASSQLLAGGAAQYF TGTGCCAGCAGCCAACTTCTAGCGGGAGGGGCAGCTCAGTACTTC
TRBJ2-5 TRBD2 TRBV7-9 16 . CASSLALAGGGETQYF TGTGCCAGCAGCTTAGCACTAGCGGGAGGAGGAGAGACCCAGTACTTC
TRBJ2-6 TRBD2 TRBV7-6 16 . CASSPTGGSGANVLTF TGTGCCAGCAGCCCCACGGGGGGCTCTGGGGCCAACGTCCTGACTTTC
TRBJ2-1 . TRBV13 17 . CASSLGRDTYSYNEQFF TGTGCCAGCAGCTTAGGTAGAGACACCTACTCCTACAATGAGCAGTTCTTC
TRBJ1-5 . TRBV6-1 15 . CASSEWGDGNQPQHF TGTGCCAGCAGTGAGTGGGGCGATGGCAATCAGCCCCAGCATTTT
TRBJ2-2 TRBD2 TRBV4-2 16 . CASSPTSGYNTGELFF TGTGCCAGCAGCCCGACTAGCGGATACAACACCGGGGAGCTGTTTTTT
TRBJ2-2 . TRBV27 14 . CASSFVGGTGELFF TGTGCCAGCAGTTTTGTAGGAGGCACCGGGGAGCTGTTTTTT
TRBJ2-2 . TRBV13 14 . CASSLDRNTGELFF TGTGCCAGCAGCTTGGACAGGAACACCGGGGAGCTGTTTTTT
TRBJ2-5 TRBD1 TRBV11-2 13 . CASSLQGDETQYF TGTGCCAGCAGCTTACAGGGGGATGAGACCCAGTACTTC
TRBJ1-2 . TRBV14 16 . CASSQVLGSSNYGYTF TGTGCCAGCAGCCAAGTATTGGGAAGTTCTAACTATGGCTACACCTTC
TRBJ2-1 . TRBV11-2 13 . CASSLEDIYEQFF TGTGCCAGCAGCTTAGAGGATATCTATGAGCAGTTCTTC
TRBJ1-1 . TRBV11-2 12 few CASSTRPTEAFF TGTGCCAGCAGCACTAGGCCCACTGAAGCTTTCTTT
TRBJ2-3 TRBD2 TRBV5-4 16 . CASSFEGLLLTDTQYF TGTGCCAGCAGCTTTGAGGGACTACTCCTCACAGATACGCAGTATTTT
TRBJ2-1 . TRBV27 13 . CASSLSKRREQFF TGTGCCAGCAGTTTATCGAAGCGGCGGGAGCAGTTCTTC
TRBJ1-5 . TRBV27 14 . CASKSSGHNQPQHF TGTGCCAGCAAATCCTCGGGGCACAATCAGCCCCAGCATTTT
TRBJ1-3 . TRBV21-1 10 . CASKGNTIYF TGTGCCAGCAAGGGAAACACCATATATTTT
TRBJ1-2 TRBD1 TRBV25-1 14 . CASSVTGGAVGYTF TGTGCCAGCAGTGTCACAGGGGGCGCGGTTGGCTACACCTTC
TRBJ2-7 TRBD1 TRBV27 14 . CASSGRGNRYEQYF TGTGCCAGCAGTGGCAGGGGGAATCGATACGAGCAGTACTTC
TRBJ1-5 . TRBV7-9 14 . CASSLDRSNQPQHF TGTGCCAGCAGCTTAGACCGGAGCAATCAGCCCCAGCATTTT
TRBJ2-7 TRBD1 TRBV27 14 . CASSPGTGYDEQYF TGTGCCAGCAGTCCCGGGACAGGGTATGACGAGCAGTACTTC
TRBJ2-3 . TRBV14 13 . CASSQDGTDTQYF TGTGCCAGCAGCCAAGACGGGACGGATACGCAGTATTTT
TRBJ2-3 . TRBV21-1 16 . CASSRGGGSIVDTQYF TGTGCCAGCAGCAGAGGTGGCGGGAGTATAGTAGATACGCAGTATTTT
TRBJ2-3 . TRBV14 13 . CASSEDAGDTQYF TGTGCCAGCAGCGAGGACGCGGGCGATACGCAGTATTTT
TRBJ1-2 . TRBV29-1 13 . CSVLGAGHYGYTF TGCAGCGTTTTGGGGGCGGGGCATTATGGCTACACCTTC
TRBJ1-5 TRBD1 TRBV28 15 . CASTPDRGGNQPQHF TGTGCCAGCACCCCTGACAGGGGTGGCAATCAGCCCCAGCATTTT
TRBJ2-7 TRBD1 TRBV4-1 16 . CASSGPGTGRAYEQYF TGCGCCAGCAGCGGTCCCGGGACAGGAAGGGCCTACGAGCAGTACTTC
TRBJ2-3 TRBD2 TRBV11-1 16 once CASSLLGTSLTDTQYF TGTGCCAGCAGCTTATTGGGGACTAGCCTCACAGATACGCAGTATTTT